These 24 T cell receptor beta chains were sequenced from one sample in a study of cytomegalovirus exposure and HLA in healthy donors. PCR primers comprised 60 Vbeta and 13 Jbeta primers. Using immunoSEQ multiplex PCR, the repertoire was profiled, and TCRdb retains in-frame clones only, with some absent. This sample carries around 150,000 clones, with 1% to 1.5% going to the ten biggest clones. The material sequenced was PBMCs. These receptors all stem from a woman aged 60-75 years in good health and CMV-seronegative.

V usage is TRBV5-6 and J usage is TRBJ2-1; 9 bases match TRBD1. V was clipped by 3 bases and J by 0 bases; unmatched bases: 4. CDR1 and CDR2 (germline): SGHDT, YYEEEE. The CDR3 runs to 16 residues. Written as DNA, the CDR3 is TGTGCCAGCAGCTGGGGGACAGGGATCTCCTACAATGAGCAGTTCTTC. It specifies CASSWGTGISYNEQFF. Supplemented by reference TRBV5-6 and TRBJ2-1, the full variable domain reads DAGVTQSPTHLIKTRGQQVTLRCSPKSGHDTVSWYQQALGQGPQFIFQYYEEEERQRGNFPDRFSGHQFPNYSSELNVNALLLGDSALYLCASSWGTGISYNEQFFGPGTRLTVL.

The V and J genes are TRBV7-6 and TRBJ2-2; D may be TRBD1 (6 bases). The CDR3 extends over 16 amino acids. Germline V gene sequence: CDR1 SGHVS, CDR2 FNYEAQ. With 2 bases removed from V and 2 bases from J, the gap between germline ends came to 12 bases. The CDR3 DNA is TGTGCCAGCAGCTTATTGGGCAGGGGAAACACCGGGGAGCTGTTTTTT. This encodes CASSLLGRGNTGELFF.

The CDR3 loop reads CASSLGVGHYEQYF. DNA of the CDR3: TGTGCCAGCAGCTTGGGCGTCGGTCACTACGAGCAGTACTTC. The chain uses TRBV5-6 and TRBJ2-7; D remains ambiguous. Germline V gene sequence: CDR1 SGHDT, CDR2 YYEEEE. The CDR3 sequence is 14 residues long. V was cut by 0 bases and J by 3 bases, with 10 bases left in between.

The chain carries TRBV4-1 and TRBJ1-5, with TRBD1 identical over 10 bases. Germline V gene data show CDR1 as MGHRA and CDR2 as YSYEKL. Unmatched junction bases numbered 5, after V lost 3 bases and J lost 3 bases. CDR3 length: 16 amino acids. The CDR3 loop is CASSQIGQGVNQPQHF. Here the CDR3 DNA reads TGCGCCAGCAGCCAGATCGGACAGGGGGTCAATCAGCCCCAGCATTTT.

This chain links TRBV6-6 with TRBJ1-1; no definite D call. CDR1 and CDR2 from the germline V gene are MNHNY and SVGAGI (reference sequence). V shed 3 bases and J shed 0 bases, with 8 bases lying between them. This CDR3 contains 14 residues. CDR3 coding DNA: TGTGCCAGCAGTTATGAACTCATGAACACTGAAGCTTTCTTT. It translates to CASSYELMNTEAFF.

This rearrangement joins TRBV2 to TRBJ2-1; tentatively, D is TRBD2 (6 bases). V was trimmed by 3 bases and J by 4 bases, leaving 10 bases between them. Per the germline V gene, CDR1 is SNHLY and CDR2 is FYNNEI. CDR3 length: 14 residues. The CDR3 bases are TGTGCCAGCAGTGACCGAGGGACTTACAATGAGCAGTTCTTC. Translated, it gives CASSDRGTYNEQFF.

The chain joins TRBV5-4 to TRBJ2-7; 10 bases align to TRBD1. The V gene end was trimmed by 3 bases and the J gene end by 0 bases; junction bases not matched to a gene: 9. The CDR3 length is 17 residues. Germline CDR1 reads SGHNT; CDR2 reads YYREEE (reference sequence). In DNA form, the CDR3 reads TGTGCCAGCAGCTCGGGTCCGGGACAGGGGACCTCCTACGAGCAGTACTTC. Amino acids: CASSSGPGQGTSYEQYF. The whole variable domain, filled in from reference TRBV5-4 and TRBJ2-7, reads ETGVTQSPTHLIKTRGQQVTLRCSSQSGHNTVSWYQQALGQGPQFIFQYYREEENGRGNFPPRFSGLQFPNYSSELNVNALELDDSALYLCASSSGPGQGTSYEQYFGPGTRLTVT.

In the case of this clone: One end of the junction fails to match germline, which may point to a read error. This chain links TRBV7-9 with TRBJ1-1; the D is unclear. This CDR3 has 11 amino acids. Germline CDR1 and CDR2: SEHNR and FQNEAQ (reference sequence). The CDR3 DNA reads as TGTGCCAGCAGCTTAGTTGCTGAGGCTTTCTTT. This gives the protein CASSLVAEAFF.

V gene TRBV7-9 combines with J gene TRBJ2-3; D is perhaps TRBD2 (6 bases). Trimming left V 3 bases short and J 5 bases short, with 6 bases between. Germline assignment: CDR1 SEHNR and CDR2 FQNEAQ (reference sequence). The CDR3 is 12 residues long. CDR3 sequence reads: CASSFSGDTQYF. CDR3 DNA: TGTGCCAGCAGCTTTAGCGGAGATACGCAGTATTTT.

The gene calls are TRBV18 and TRBJ1-3; 8 bases match TRBD1. The CDR3 totals 15 residues. Germline CDR1 reads KGHSH; CDR2 reads LQKENI. V shed 3 bases, J shed 4 bases, and the junction held 5 bases outside the gene matches. The CDR3 here is CASSPDRAAGNTIYF. CDR3 bases: TGTGCCAGCTCACCGGACAGGGCTGCAGGAAACACCATATATTTT.

This chain joins TRBV7-2 and TRBJ2-7; no clear D gene. CDR1 is SGHTA and CDR2 is FQGNSA in the germline V gene. The V end was cut by 4 bases, the J end by 0 bases, with 10 bases between. The CDR3 sequence is 14 residues long. The CDR3 loop is CASSYPGRSYEQYF. The CDR3 DNA sequence: TGTGCCAGCAGCTACCCTGGGCGCTCCTACGAGCAGTACTTC.

The chain combines TRBV11-2 with TRBJ2-7; D is ambiguous. From germline, CDR1 is SGHAT and CDR2 FQNNGV. V lost 4 bases to trimming and J lost 2 bases, with 3 bases between them. The CDR3 contains 11 residues. The CDR3: CASSSTYEQYF. CDR3 nucleotides: TGTGCCAGCAGCTCCACCTACGAGCAGTACTTC.

This chain links TRBV5-1 with TRBJ2-2; D is uncertain. Looked up from germline, CDR1 is SGHRS and CDR2 is YFSETQ. The ends were cut back, 4 bases at V and 0 bases at J, with 4 bases in the middle. The length of the CDR3 is 13 residues. CDR3 amino acids: CASSVTNTGELFF. The CDR3 DNA follows: TGCGCCAGCAGCGTAACGAACACCGGGGAGCTGTTTTTT.

The chain recombines TRBV6-5 with TRBJ1-1; D possibly corresponds to TRBD1 (6 bases). Germline V lookup: CDR1 MNHEY, CDR2 SVGAGI. The CDR3 extends over 13 amino acids. Trimming removed 6 bases from V and 1 base from J, with 9 bases in between. The CDR3 loop reads CASRTGQNTEAFF. The CDR3 DNA reads as TGTGCCAGCAGGACAGGTCAGAACACTGAAGCTTTCTTT.

Remarks on this clone: The sample contains more than one DNA sequence encoding this CDR3. The J gene is TRBJ2-7, the V gene TRBV20-1, with a tentative D call TRBD2 (5 bases). The CDR3 length is 11 residues. V lost 5 bases to trimming and J lost 3 bases, with 8 bases between them. Germline V gene sequence: CDR1 DFQATT, CDR2 SNEGSKA (reference sequence). CDR3 DNA: TGCAGTGCTCGCCGGGACTACGAGCAGTACTTC. Translation gives CSARRDYEQYF.

The gene calls are TRBV9 and TRBJ1-2, with 8 bases matching TRBD1. Germline loops: CDR1 SGDLS, CDR2 YYNGEE. The junction had 11 bases not matched to a gene; V was cut back by 6 bases and J by 7 bases. The CDR3 is made up of 14 amino acids. The CDR3 bases are TGTGCCAGCATGGGCAGGACAGGGTACTCTGGCTACACCTTC. This codes for CASMGRTGYSGYTF.

This chain uses TRBV19 with TRBJ2-2; TRBD2 matches 10 bases. Germline CDR1 reads LNHDA; CDR2 reads SQIVND (reference sequence). The CDR3 loop spans 17 amino acids. V shed 7 bases and J 3 bases; nucleotides not matched to a gene: 11. The CDR3 region is CASTTGPTSGYTGELFF. In DNA, the CDR3 is TGTGCCAGTACTACCGGACCGACTAGCGGGTACACCGGGGAGCTGTTTTTT. The variable domain in full, with the rest retrieved from reference TRBV19 and TRBJ2-2, is DGGITQSPKYLFRKEGQNVTLSCEQNLNHDAMYWYRQDPGQGLRLIYYSQIVNDFQKGDIAEGYSVSREKKESFPLTVTSAQKNPTAFYLCASTTGPTSGYTGELFFGEGSRLTVL.

V and J are TRBV7-3 and TRBJ2-5; 10 nucleotides line up with TRBD2. Germline trimming cut 5 bases from V and 5 bases from J; bases unmatched to any gene: 8. The CDR3 totals 15 residues. Germline CDR1 and CDR2: SGHTA and FQGTGA. CDR3 DNA: TGTGCCAGCAGCCGGGCTAGCGGGGGAGTGGAGACCCAGTACTTC. Translation gives CASSRASGGVETQYF.

This chain joins TRBV7-6 and TRBJ2-3; the D is unclear. The CDR3 consists of 13 residues. Looked up from germline, CDR1 is SGHVS and CDR2 is FNYEAQ. Between the trimmed V and J ends, which lost 4 bases and 7 bases, there was a span of 12 bases. CDR3 amino acids: CASSSLGSYTQYF. The CDR3 bases are TGTGCCAGCAGCTCCTTGGGCTCTTATACGCAGTATTTT. Based on the CDR3 plus reference TRBV7-6 and TRBJ2-3, the full variable domain is GAGVSQSPRYKVTKRGQDVALRCDPISGHVSLYWYRQALGQGPEFLTYFNYEAQQDKSGLPNDRFSAERPEGSISTLTIQRTEQRDSAMYRCASSSLGSYTQYFGPGTRLTVL.

The rearrangement uses TRBV6-5 and TRBJ1-3; D gene unclear. The CDR3 is made up of 16 amino acids. V lost 2 bases to trimming and J lost 0 bases, with 11 bases between them. Germline V lookup: CDR1 MNHEY, CDR2 SVGAGI. CDR3 sequence (DNA): TGTGCCAGCAGTTACAATGGCGGTTTCTCTGGAAACACCATATATTTT. As protein: CASSYNGGFSGNTIYF.

The gene calls are TRBV12-5 and TRBJ2-5; possibly TRBD2 for D (7 bases). This CDR3 is built from 15 residues. The V end lost 6 bases, the J end lost 4 bases, and 18 bases lay between the germline ends. The germline gives CDR1 LGHNT, CDR2 FRNRAP. The CDR3 loop is CASGPSGGRLETQYF. Written as DNA, the CDR3 is TGTGCTAGTGGCCCCTCGGGGGGCAGACTAGAGACCCAGTACTTC.

The chain links TRBV6-5 to TRBJ2-7, with 9 positions matching TRBD2. The trim removed 4 bases at V and 2 bases at J, leaving 3 bases unmatched. CDR1 and CDR2 from the germline V gene are MNHEY and SVGAGI. The CDR3 contains 14 residues. CDR3 in amino acids: CASSSGLAAYEQYF. The CDR3, as DNA: TGTGCCAGCAGTTCGGGACTAGCCGCCTACGAGCAGTACTTC.

The chain joins TRBV18 to TRBJ2-5; possibly TRBD1 for D (6 bases). Germline V gene sequence: CDR1 KGHSH, CDR2 LQKENI. Trimming shortened V by 3 bases and J by 7 bases, and 18 bases separated the two germline ends. The CDR3 loop spans 15 amino acids. The CDR3 sequence is CASSPGQQSWGTQYF. The CDR3 bases are TGTGCCAGCTCACCCGGACAGCAATCCTGGGGGACCCAGTACTTC.

The chain carries TRBV7-3 and TRBJ2-7, with 7 positions matching TRBD2. The germline gives CDR1 SGHTA, CDR2 FQGTGA. J gave up 2 bases and V 4 bases, and 5 bases lay outside the gene matches. The CDR3 loop spans 14 amino acids. CDR3 sequence: CASSSKAGPYEQYF. As DNA, the CDR3 is TGTGCCAGCAGCTCCAAAGCGGGACCCTACGAGCAGTACTTC.